A selection of T cell receptor beta chains follows, all from one sample in a study of blood T cell repertoires in COVID-19. Produced via immunoSEQ multiplex PCR; TCRdb's table is partial and in-frame only. The profile shows 200,000 to 300,000 clones, approximately 83% of them singletons. The sequencing input was PBMCs or T cells enriched from blood (not recorded which). Receptors were obtained from a woman aged 40 to 50 with acute COVID-19. CDR3s leave out the opening cysteine and the closing phenylalanine or tryptophan.

V | CDR3
TRBV5-5 | ASSLEGARANEKLF
TRBV11-2 | ASSRDRGTGELF
TRBV6-1 | ASSEIRFSEAF
TRBV2 | ASRRGQGALRDEQY
TRBV7-3 | ASSLMAGRYNEQF
TRBV20-1 | SARVLNTIY
TRBV27 | ASSARDSNEKLF
TRBV19 | ASSIAGLGYGYT
TRBV5-5 | ASSRDGSSGANVLT
TRBV7-2 | ASSLALAGLGHEQY
TRBV5-4 | ASSPGEVGTGIEKLF
TRBV6-5 | ASRLRTVGNTIY
TRBV9 | ASSVGGTSGKYEQY
TRBV4-1 | ASSQSPLQGSGNTIY
TRBV6-2/TRBV6-3 | ASSYSGPIYNEQF
TRBV19 | ASSRSGASYEQY
TRBV9 | ASSVSGGQGAFGYT
TRBV11-3 | ASSLTRDRGNEQF
TRBV9 | ASSGRQGSYEQY
TRBV12-3/TRBV12-4 | ASSTTSVGELF
TRBV5-4 | ASSLLLGQETQY
TRBV28 | ASRQGGNYEQY
TRBV7-8 | ASSLSGDKDNEQF
TRBV6-1 | ASSEVGLSYEQY
TRBV9 | ASSPQRSGRIYEQY
TRBV6-5 | ASSYSSFANQPQH
TRBV12-3/TRBV12-4 | ASGRADTQY
TRBV7-2 | ASSLRQGGEQY
TRBV5-1 | ASSLTGQPSTDTQY
TRBV6-1 | ASSGRQGARSGELF
TRBV7-9 | ASSDLTGGVTDTQY
TRBV5-1 | ASSLAGGHTGELF